The 5 T cell receptor beta chains in this list originate from one sample, sequenced in a study of blood T cell repertoires in COVID-19 (dated by TCRdb to 2020 to 2022). The library was built by means of the immunoSEQ multiplex PCR assay. This is the immuneACCESS table as TCRdb keeps it, with only in-frame sequences that have V and J called. A part of the clones is gone; compared with another copy, unresolved V genes explain less than half, and the rest is unexplained. The table for this sample lists roughly 300,000 clones; approximately 88% of them were counted only once. 9% to 9.5% of the sample lies in the top ten. The sequencing input was peripheral blood. The receptors were sampled from a man between 18 and 35 years old with active or convalescent COVID-19.

Written as DNA, the CDR3 is TGTGCCAGCAGCCAAGATTTGGGGGCCCGGGCTTCTGGGGCCAACGTCCTGACTTTC. Protein sequence: CASSQDLGARASGANVLTF. The V call is TRBV3-1 (or the pseudogene TRBV3-2), the J call TRBJ2-6; tentatively, D is TRBD1 (6 bases). CDR1 is LGHDT and CDR2 is YNNKEL in the germline V gene (reference sequence). Deletions cut 0 bases from V and 1 base from J, with 16 bases between. There are 19 residues in the CDR3.

The chain couples TRBV11-2 to TRBJ2-3; D might be TRBD1 (5 bases). Trimming took off 6 bases at V and 6 bases at J, with 16 bases between the two ends. Per the germline V gene, CDR1 is SGHAT and CDR2 is FQNNGV. This CDR3 is 14 amino acids long. In DNA, the CDR3 is TGTGCCAGCAGTATCACCGGCGCAGGGGATACGCAGTATTTT. Translated: CASSITGAGDTQYF.

This chain connects TRBV19 to TRBJ2-3, with 7 bases fitting TRBD1. The CDR3 has 15 residues. CDR1 is LNHDA and CDR2 is SQIVND in the germline V gene (reference sequence). V lost 6 bases, J lost 1 base, and 7 bases stayed unmatched. The CDR3 reads CASRSTGDGTDTQYF. CDR3 in DNA: TGTGCCAGTAGATCCACAGGGGACGGCACAGATACGCAGTATTTT.

This clone was picked up a small number of times. The rearrangement uses TRBV19 and TRBJ1-5; 7 positions match TRBD1. V lost 4 bases to trimming and J lost 6 bases; unmatched junction nucleotides: 9. Per germline, CDR1 LNHDA and CDR2 SQIVND (reference sequence). The CDR3 contains 15 residues. The chain's CDR3 is CASSRGQRAGQPQHF. Written as DNA, the CDR3 is TGTGCCAGTAGTAGGGGACAGAGGGCGGGTCAGCCCCAGCATTTT.

V and J are TRBV3-1 (or the pseudogene TRBV3-2) and TRBJ2-7; 9 positions agree with TRBD1. V gave up 3 bases and J gave up 3 bases; unmatched junction bases: 6. Germline loops: CDR1 LGHDT, CDR2 YNNKEL (reference sequence). The CDR3 totals 15 residues. The CDR3 sequence: CASSHLRTGVYEQYF. The CDR3 DNA reads TGTGCCAGCAGCCACCTCAGGACAGGGGTCTACGAGCAGTACTTC.